What follows are 23 T cell receptor beta chains derived from one specimen sequenced in a study of tumor and adjacent non-tumor tissue in lung cancer. The template was RNA from unsorted bulk tissue. This non-tumor lung sample came from over 3 cm beyond the tumor edge. Three rounds of nested PCR, following a modified ARM-PCR protocol, produced the TCRbeta library. TCRdb passed the multiplex PCR reads through MiXCR, listing each CDR3 protein once. In the table there are tens of thousands of distinct CDR3 sequences, more than 55% of which are singletons. Sequencing input: distant non-tumor lung tissue. The receptor source for this set is a man in his 70s with non-small cell lung cancer.

This clonotype has only a few counts. This sequence may be a read error, since a much larger clone differs from it by one base. The chain combines TRBV10-3 with TRBJ2-7; D is undetermined. Germline CDR1 ENHRY, CDR2 SYGVKD. The CDR3 has 12 amino acids. The CDR3 loop is CVISGYGDEQYF. The CDR3 DNA is TGTGTCATCAGTGGTTATGGGGACGAGCAGTACTTC.

This clonotype was counted at least ten times. The V and J genes are TRBV29-1 and TRBJ2-7, with 8 bases aligning to TRBD1. Per germline, CDR1 SQVTM and CDR2 ANQGSEA. V dropped 7 bases and J dropped 6; count of bases not matched to a gene: 11. The CDR3 extends over 13 amino acids. The CDR3 spells CSAQQGDAGEQYF. CDR3 coding DNA: TGCAGCGCCCAACAGGGGGATGCGGGCGAGCAGTACTTC.

Comments on this clonotype: Without the conserved terminal phenylalanine or tryptophan, this CDR3 likely stems from a read error. This rearrangement joins TRBV12-3 or TRBV12-4 to TRBJ1-3; TRBD1 aligns across 7 bases. V lost 4 bases and J lost 4; bases outside the gene matches: 10. This CDR3 comprises 16 residues. The CDR3 sequence is CASSSRQGSRGNTIYL. The CDR3 nucleotides read TGTGCCAGCAGTTCCCGACAGGGATCAAGAGGAAACACCATATATCTT.

This clonotype was detected only once. The final CDR3 position lacks the conserved phenylalanine or tryptophan, pointing to a likely read error. The chain employs TRBV11-3 and TRBJ2-1; D might be TRBD1 or TRBD2, each matching 6 bases. Germline CDR1 SGHNT, CDR2 YENEEA. The CDR3 has 14 amino acids. Trimming cost V 10 bases and J 6 bases, with 19 bases left between them. The CDR3 DNA is TGTGCCAACAGTTCCGGGGGCCGTCTCAATGAGCAGTTCTTA. Translated, it gives CANSSGGRLNEQFL.

Of note for this clonotype: Sequence at one end of the junction differs from germline and may be a read error. V usage is TRBV5-8 and J usage is TRBJ1-4, with 8 nucleotides matching TRBD1. Germline V gene lookup returns CDR1 SGHTS and CDR2 YDEGEE. There are 16 residues in the CDR3. CDR3 nucleotides: TGTGCAAGCAGCTTGGTACAGGGGGCAACTAATGAAAAACTGTTTTTT. Encoded protein: CASSLVQGATNEKLFF.

This clonotype occurred once. In nucleotides, the CDR3 is TGTGCCAGCAGCGCTACGGCACTAGCGGCAGGACCGAGCTCCTACAATGAGCAGTTCTTC. Its protein is CASSATALAAGPSSYNEQFF. The chain couples TRBV2 to TRBJ2-1, with TRBD2 matching over 8 bases. The CDR3 contains 20 residues. The germline CDR1 and CDR2 sequences are SNHLY and FYNNEI. With V trimmed by 6 bases and J by 0 bases, 19 bases remained unmatched.

Remarks on this clonotype: Being one base from a much bigger clone, this may be a read error. The CDR3 does not end in the conserved phenylalanine or tryptophan, so this is likely a read error. The rearrangement joins TRBV28 to TRBJ1-5, with 7 bases lining up with TRBD1. There are 16 residues in the CDR3. V gave up 6 bases and J gave up 3 bases; unmatched junction bases: 11. From germline, CDR1 is MDHEN and CDR2 SYDVKM. The chain's CDR3 is CASSARQGTLNQPQHC. The CDR3 DNA is TGTGCCAGCAGCGCCAGACAGGGCACTCTCAATCAGCCCCAGCATTGT.

As to this clonotype: One junction end disagrees with the germline gene, perhaps due to a read error. V gene TRBV4-1 combines with J gene TRBJ1-6; 8 nucleotides match TRBD1. The CDR3 totals 16 residues. Germline loops: CDR1 MGHRA, CDR2 YSYEKL. CDR3 protein: CASIHIRTGYNSPLHF. CDR3 DNA: TGTGCCAGCATCCATATCAGGACAGGGTATAATTCACCCCTCCACTTT.

The genes are TRBV18 and TRBJ2-5, with D unclear. V lost 2 bases and J 4 bases, leaving 11 bases between the germline ends. The CDR3 contains 14 residues. Looked up from germline, CDR1 is KGHSH and CDR2 is LQKENI. CDR3 nucleotides: TGTGCCAGCTCACCATCACCCGCTCCAGAGACCCAGTACTTC. Translating gives CASSPSPAPETQYF.

This rearrangement joins TRBV5-6 to TRBJ1-4; D is possibly TRBD1 (5 bases). V gave up 1 base and J gave up 8 bases, with 12 bases separating them. CDR3 size: 14 residues. Germline V lookup: CDR1 SGHDT, CDR2 YYEEEE. In nucleotides, the CDR3 is TGTGCCAGCAGCTTGAAGGCAGGGCGGGAAAAACTGTTTTTT. It is translated as CASSLKAGREKLFF.

This clonotype was detected only a few times. A junction end diverges from the germline sequence, so it may reflect a read error. The chain joins TRBV11-2 to TRBJ1-2; D is unclear. In germline, CDR1 is SGHAT, CDR2 FQNNGV. The CDR3 has 13 amino acids. CDR3 region: CASSPSWAGGYTF. DNA of the CDR3: TGTGCCAGCAGCCCTAGCTGGGCAGGAGGCTACACTTTC.

V is TRBV2 and J is TRBJ2-1, with 11 positions matching TRBD2. Trimming took 4 bases from V and 4 from J; bases not matched to a gene: 6. In germline, CDR1 is SNHLY, CDR2 FYNNEI. The CDR3 contains 16 residues. Here the CDR3 DNA reads TGTGCCAGCAGTGTGGCTAGCGGGGGGTATTACAATGAGCAGTTCTTC. Translating gives CASSVASGGYYNEQFF.

In its sample, this clonotype was seen once. A junction boundary mismatches the germline segment, possibly from a read error. The V and J genes are TRBV7-2 and TRBJ2-7; D gene ambiguous. This CDR3 comprises 15 residues. Germline CDR1 and CDR2: SGHTA and FQGNSA. CDR3 DNA: TGTGCCAGCAGGCCCGGTGGGGTAGGGTCCTACGAGCATTATTTC. This codes for CASRPGGVGSYEHYF.

On this clonotype itself: This may come from a read error, since a much larger clone is one base off. This chain links TRBV6-5 with TRBJ2-2; a possible D gene is TRBD1 (5 bases). Germline V gene sequence: CDR1 MNHEY, CDR2 SVGAGI. The CDR3 has 14 residues. DNA for the CDR3: TGTGCCAGCAAGTTTGTGGGGCACACCTGGGAGCTGTTTTTT. Amino acids: CASKFVGHTWELFF.

A word on this clonotype: This may stem from a read error, because a much larger clone lies one nucleotide away. This sequence joins TRBV30 and TRBJ1-5; 9 bases align to TRBD1. The CDR3 covers 14 residues. Germline CDR1 reads GTSNPN; CDR2 reads SVGIG (reference sequence). With 4 bases clipped from V and 1 base from J, the junction kept 2 bases outside the gene matches. CDR3 loop: CAWTDRGSNQPQHF. For the CDR3, the DNA is TGTGCCTGGACTGACAGGGGGAGCAATCAGCCCCAGCATTTT.

Regarding this clonotype: This may be a read error, as it is one base from a much larger clone. The V gene is TRBV20-1, the J gene TRBJ2-3; tentatively, D is TRBD1 (5 bases). The ends were cut back, 6 bases at V and 0 bases at J, with 19 bases in the middle. Germline V gene lookup returns CDR1 DFQATT and CDR2 SNEGSKA (reference sequence). This CDR3 spans 16 amino acids. The CDR3: CSAPDRTFTSTDTQYF. As DNA, the CDR3 is TGCAGTGCCCCAGACCGGACATTCACTAGCACAGATACGCAGTATTTT.

On this clonotype: A much larger clone is a single base away; this may be a read error. The rearrangement uses TRBV5-1 and TRBJ2-7; the D gene is possibly TRBD1 (6 bases). The CDR3 is 15 amino acids. Germline CDR1 reads SGHRS; CDR2 reads YFSETQ. This CDR3 reads CASSLQGYGNYEQHF. The DNA of the CDR3 is TGCGCCAGCAGCTTACAGGGCTATGGGAACTACGAGCAGCACTTC.

Points on this clonotype: No conserved phenylalanine or tryptophan is present at the end of the CDR3, so a read error is the likely explanation. The V gene is TRBV28, the J gene TRBJ1-4, with D possibly matching TRBD1 (5 bases). Trimming shortened V by 5 bases and J by 10 bases, and 23 bases separated the two germline ends. Germline V gives CDR1 MDHEN, CDR2 SYDVKM. CDR3 length: 16 residues. CDR3 sequence (DNA): TGTGCCAGCAGTCCCTCGATGGGGGGGTCGGGTGGAAAACTGTTTCTT. This sequence encodes CASSPSMGGSGGKLFL.

Comment on this clonotype: A much larger clone is a single base away; this may be a read error. The chain is built from TRBV6-6 and TRBJ1-1; no clear D. The V gene's germline CDR1 is MNHNY and CDR2 SVGAGI (reference sequence). The CDR3 is 12 amino acids. The CDR3 DNA sequence: TGTGTCAGTCGGACCATCCGGGCTGAAGCTTTCTTT. Its translation: CVSRTIRAEAFF.

This clonotype has a handful of counts. One end of the junction is discordant with germline, which a read error may explain. This chain joins TRBV6-2 or TRBV6-3 and TRBJ2-7; TRBD1 matches 7 bases. Germline CDR1 is MNHEY and CDR2 is SVGEGT. This CDR3 spans 16 amino acids. CDR3 sequence: CAGSYGPGTASYEQYF. In DNA form, the CDR3 reads TGTGCCGGCAGTTACGGTCCCGGGACAGCCTCCTACGAGCAGTACTTC.

On this clonotype: This sequence may be a read error, since a much larger clone differs from it by one base. This chain connects TRBV19 to TRBJ1-1, with D tentatively TRBD1 (6 bases). The CDR3 is made up of 16 amino acids. CDR1 LNHDA and CDR2 SQIVND come from the germline V gene (reference sequence). The CDR3 nucleotides are TGTACCAGTCTAGACACGACCAGGGGCTTAAGGACTGAAGCTTTCTTT. Protein product: CTSLDTTRGLRTEAFF.

The chain carries TRBV6-1 and TRBJ2-6; D possibly corresponds to TRBD1 (6 bases). CDR1 is MNHNS, CDR2 SASEGT, per germline. This CDR3 has 15 residues. The CDR3 spells CGSAEDSSGANVLTF. For the CDR3, the DNA is TGTGGCAGTGCCGAGGACAGCTCTGGGGCCAACGTCCTGACTTTC.

The chain combines TRBV20-1 with TRBJ2-2, with D unresolved. Per the germline V gene, CDR1 is DFQATT and CDR2 is SNEGSKA (reference sequence). Deletions cut 8 bases from V and 2 bases from J, with 12 bases between. This CDR3 region has 13 residues. CDR3 in amino acids: CSTLMQNTGELFF. The CDR3 region has the DNA TGCAGTACGCTGATGCAAAACACCGGGGAGCTGTTTTTT.